This TCR beta chain originates from a study of regulatory T cells in long-lasting Graves disease. Study results and limitations: It was peripheral blood alone, not thyroid tissue, that was studied.

Trimming cost V 4 bases and J 6 bases; bases outside gene matches: 5. The length of the CDR3 is 13 residues. Germline-derived CDR1 and CDR2 are SGHTA and FQGNSA. Stated time point: persistent/refractory GD, antithyroid drugs over 5 years with positive TRAb. RNA from PBMCs was the source of the TCR library. This clonotype was observed many times. Its antigen is undetermined. iRepertoire HTBI primers and Arm-PCR of CDR3 regions built TCR beta libraries. Each CDR3 protein is one row after TCRdb ran MiXCR on the multiplex PCR reads. The sample lists roughly 490,000 distinct CDR3 sequences; around a fifth were seen once.

The receptor was isolated from a female donor with Graves disease. Sample: peripheral blood mononuclear cells (PBMCs), taken when the disease was refractory, from a patient treated with antithyroid drugs. V and J are TRBV7-2 and TRBJ1-2, with TRBD1 matching over 7 bases. The CDR3 reads CASSYGRGDGYTF. The CDR3 bases are TGTGCCAGCAGCTATGGCAGGGGGGATGGCTACACCTTC.